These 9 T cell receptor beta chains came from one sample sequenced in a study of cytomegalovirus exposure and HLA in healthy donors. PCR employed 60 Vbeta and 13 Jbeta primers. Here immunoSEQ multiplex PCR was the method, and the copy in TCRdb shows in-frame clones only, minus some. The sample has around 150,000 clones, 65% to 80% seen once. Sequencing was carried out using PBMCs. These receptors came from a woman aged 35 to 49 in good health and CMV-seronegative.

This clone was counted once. The CDR3 here is CASSYAEREKLFF. DNA for the CDR3: TGTGCCAGCAGTTATGCCGAGCGAGAAAAACTGTTTTTT. The rearrangement joins TRBV6-5 to TRBJ1-4, with D unresolved. In germline, CDR1 is MNHEY, CDR2 SVGAGI. The CDR3 contains 13 residues. The germline V and J ends were trimmed by 3 bases and 8 bases, with 10 bases remaining between them.

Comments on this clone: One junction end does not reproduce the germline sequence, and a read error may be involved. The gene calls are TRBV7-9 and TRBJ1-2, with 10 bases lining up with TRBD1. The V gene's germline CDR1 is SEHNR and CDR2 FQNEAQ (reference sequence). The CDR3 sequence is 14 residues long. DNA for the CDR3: TGTTCCAGCAGTCCACGACAGGGGGCGCATGGCTACACCTTC. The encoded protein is CSSSPRQGAHGYTF.

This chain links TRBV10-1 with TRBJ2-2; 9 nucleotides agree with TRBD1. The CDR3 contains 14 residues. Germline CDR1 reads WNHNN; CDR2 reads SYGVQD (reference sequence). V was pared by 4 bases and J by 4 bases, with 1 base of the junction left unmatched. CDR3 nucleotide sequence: TGCGCCAGCAGTGGGACAGGGGCCACCGGGGAGCTGTTTTTT. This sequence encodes CASSGTGATGELFF.

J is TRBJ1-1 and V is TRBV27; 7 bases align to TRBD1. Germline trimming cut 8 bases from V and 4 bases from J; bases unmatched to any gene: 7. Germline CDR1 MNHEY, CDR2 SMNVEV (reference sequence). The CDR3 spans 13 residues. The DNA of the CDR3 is TGTGCCAGCGGCGAGGGGGCTGGCACTGAAGCTTTCTTT. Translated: CASGEGAGTEAFF.

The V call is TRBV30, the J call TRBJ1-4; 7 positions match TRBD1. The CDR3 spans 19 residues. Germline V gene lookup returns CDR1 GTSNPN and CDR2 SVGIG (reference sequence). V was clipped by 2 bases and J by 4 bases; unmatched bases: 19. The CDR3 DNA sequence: TGTGCCTGGAGTTGGGGCCCAACGTCAAACAGGGGCCTTAATGAAAAACTGTTTTTT. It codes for CAWSWGPTSNRGLNEKLFF. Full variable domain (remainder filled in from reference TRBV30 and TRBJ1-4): SQTIHQWPATLVQPVGSPLSLECTVEGTSNPNLYWYRQAAGRGLQLLFYSVGIGQISSEVPQNLSASRPQDRQFILSSKKLLLSDSGFYLCAWSWGPTSNRGLNEKLFFGSGTQLSVL.

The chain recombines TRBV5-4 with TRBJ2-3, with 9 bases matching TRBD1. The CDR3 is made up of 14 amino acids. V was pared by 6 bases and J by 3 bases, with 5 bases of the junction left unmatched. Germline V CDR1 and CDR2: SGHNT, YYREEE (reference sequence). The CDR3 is CASNPGQGTDTQYF. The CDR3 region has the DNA TGTGCCAGCAACCCGGGACAGGGAACAGATACGCAGTATTTT.

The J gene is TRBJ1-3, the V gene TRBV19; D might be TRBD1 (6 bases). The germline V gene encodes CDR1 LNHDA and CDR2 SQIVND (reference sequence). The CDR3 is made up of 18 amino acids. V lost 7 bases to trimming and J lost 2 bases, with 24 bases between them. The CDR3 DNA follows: TGTGCCAGTACCATAAAGGGGTCCCGGGACATGGCTGGAAACACCATATATTTT. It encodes CASTIKGSRDMAGNTIYF.

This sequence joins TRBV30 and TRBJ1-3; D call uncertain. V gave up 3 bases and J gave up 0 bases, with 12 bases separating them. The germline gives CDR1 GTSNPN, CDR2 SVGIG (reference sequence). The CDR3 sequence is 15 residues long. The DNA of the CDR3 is TGTGCCTGGAGACCCTCGCGGTTCTCTGGAAACACCATATATTTT. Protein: CAWRPSRFSGNTIYF.

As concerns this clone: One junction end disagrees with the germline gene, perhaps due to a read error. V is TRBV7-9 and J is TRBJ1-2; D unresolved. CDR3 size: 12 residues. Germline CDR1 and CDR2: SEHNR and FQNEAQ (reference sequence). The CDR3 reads CSSSLVTGIYTF. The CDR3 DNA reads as TGTTCCAGCAGCTTAGTCACGGGGATATACACCTTC.